Following are 10 T cell receptor beta chains from one sample sequenced in a study of neoadjuvant anti-PD-1 for oral cavity cancer. The method was immunoSEQ multiplex PCR; TCRdb's version includes in-frame clones alone and lacks a portion of them. The profile shows 68,000 or so clones, 70% to 90% of them singletons. Time point defined: after neoadjuvant nivolumab, at surgical resection. Sequencing used PBMCs, obtained after nivolumab (anti-PD-1) treatment. All receptors come from a person aged 35-79 years with oral cavity squamous cell carcinoma.

This chain links TRBV6-1 with TRBJ2-3; no clear D gene. CDR1 and CDR2 from the germline V gene are MNHNS and SASEGT. V lost 2 bases and J lost 1, with 16 bases in between. The CDR3 spans 17 residues. CDR3 residues: CASSEKRKVAGTDTQYF. DNA of the CDR3: TGTGCCAGCAGTGAAAAGCGCAAAGTTGCGGGCACAGATACGCAGTATTTT.

The CDR3 DNA reads as TGTGCCAGGCAGCAGGGACGCTCCTACAATGAGCAGTTCTTC. Translating gives CARQQGRSYNEQFF. The chain is built from TRBV2 and TRBJ2-1; either TRBD1 or TRBD2 may fit D (5 bases each). The CDR3 extends over 14 amino acids. Germline-derived CDR1 and CDR2 are SNHLY and FYNNEI. The V gene lost 9 bases and the J gene lost 0 bases, with 12 bases spanning the gap. The full variable domain, its missing parts supplied by reference TRBV2 and TRBJ2-1, is EPEVTQTPSHQVTQMGQEVILRCVPISNHLYFYWYRQILGQKVEFLVSFYNNEISEKSEIFDDQFSVERPDGSNFTLKIRSTKLEDSAMYFCARQQGRSYNEQFFGPGTRLTVL.

This clone came up once. This CDR3 is CATSRDLPGTSGRLGAEQFF. The CDR3 DNA sequence: TGTGCCACCAGCAGAGACCTACCCGGGACTAGCGGGAGGTTAGGGGCTGAGCAGTTCTTC. The chain employs TRBV15 and TRBJ2-1, with 15 bases that match TRBD2. V shed 0 bases and J 9 bases; nucleotides not matched to a gene: 15. The germline V gene encodes CDR1 LNHNV and CDR2 YYDKDF (reference sequence). This CDR3 spans 20 amino acids.

The chain recombines TRBV11-2 with TRBJ2-1, with D perhaps matching TRBD1 (6 bases). Germline loops: CDR1 SGHAT, CDR2 FQNNGV. V was shortened by 1 base and J by 6 bases, with 10 bases between the two germline ends. This CDR3 has 14 residues. The CDR3 is CASSLVGRGNEQFF. CDR3 DNA sequence: TGTGCCAGCAGCTTAGTTGGCAGGGGCAATGAGCAGTTCTTC.

The V and J genes are TRBV18 and TRBJ1-1, with D maybe TRBD1 (6 bases). Deletions cut 1 base from V and 0 bases from J, with 12 bases between. This CDR3 spans 16 amino acids. Germline values: CDR1 KGHSH, CDR2 LQKENI. Here the CDR3 reads CASSPLVGGLNTEAFF. CDR3 in DNA: TGTGCCAGCTCACCACTGGTCGGGGGCTTGAACACTGAAGCTTTCTTT.

This clone was detected a few times. This chain joins TRBV10-3 and TRBJ2-2; D gene unclear. CDR1 is ENHRY and CDR2 is SYGVKD in the germline V gene. V was cut by 4 bases and J by 6 bases, with 3 bases left in between. The CDR3 has 11 amino acids. The CDR3 DNA is TGTGCCATCAGTGGGGCCGGGGAGCTGTTTTTT. Amino acid sequence: CAISGAGELFF.

The chain couples TRBV5-6 to TRBJ2-6; D tentatively fits TRBD1 or TRBD2 (5 bases each). Trimming stripped 2 bases from V and 2 bases from J, with 8 bases between. The CDR3 length is 15 residues. Germline CDR1 is SGHDT and CDR2 is YYEEEE. CDR3 nucleotide sequence: TGTGCCAGCAGCTTAGAGGGGCCTGGGGCCAACGTCCTGACTTTC. Encoded protein: CASSLEGPGANVLTF. The full variable domain, rest sourced from reference TRBV5-6 and TRBJ2-6, is DAGVTQSPTHLIKTRGQQVTLRCSPKSGHDTVSWYQQALGQGPQFIFQYYEEEERQRGNFPDRFSGHQFPNYSSELNVNALLLGDSALYLCASSLEGPGANVLTFGAGSRLTVL.

The chain carries TRBV7-9 and TRBJ1-2; D is possibly TRBD1 (5 bases). Germline V gene data show CDR1 as SEHNR and CDR2 as FQNEAQ (reference sequence). Trimming cost V 1 base and J 7 bases, with 7 bases left between them. CDR3 length: 12 residues. The CDR3 reads CASSLVQGGYTF. In DNA form, the CDR3 reads TGTGCCAGCAGCTTAGTTCAGGGTGGCTACACCTTC.

CDR3 amino acids: CASSERSEGTISYNEQFF. DNA of the CDR3: TGTGCCAGCAGCGAACGAAGCGAGGGGACGATATCCTACAATGAGCAGTTCTTC. The chain uses TRBV9 and TRBJ2-1; D may be TRBD1 or TRBD2 (5 bases each). CDR1 is SGDLS and CDR2 is YYNGEE in the germline V gene. V lost 3 bases and J 1 base, leaving 20 bases between the germline ends. This CDR3 region has 18 residues.

This clone was detected a few times. The V gene is TRBV6-6, the J gene TRBJ1-5; 7 positions agree with TRBD1. This CDR3 has 15 amino acids. Germline loops: CDR1 MNHNY, CDR2 SVGAGI (reference sequence). V shed 6 bases and J 4 bases; nucleotides not matched to a gene: 9. The CDR3 protein is CASRPGTEINQPQHF. CDR3 coding DNA: TGTGCCAGCAGACCCGGGACAGAGATTAATCAGCCCCAGCATTTT.